The sequence of this T cell receptor beta chain was determined in a study of identical twins. This clonotype was found a few times. Its antigen remains unknown. TCRdb reprocessed the 5' RACE reads with MiXCR, giving one entry per CDR3 protein. The sample records about 340,000 distinct CDR3 sequences, roughly an eighth being singletons. There are 16 residues in the CDR3. CDR1 SGDLS and CDR2 YYNGEE come from the germline V gene. The V gene lost 0 bases and the J gene lost 2 bases, with 13 bases spanning the gap. Whole-study findings and limits: Excess low generation probability was seen in twin-shared out-of-frame alpha sequences.

The same specimen was also included in a second study, on yellow fever vaccine responses in identical twins.

The sequence was obtained from a woman younger than 30 in good health. The sample comprised CD8+ T cells sorted from blood. The chain couples TRBV9 to TRBJ2-3; perhaps TRBD2 as D (6 bases). DNA for the CDR3: TGTGCCAGCAGCGTAGAGGGCGGGGAATTCACAGATACGCAGTATTTT. Translation: CASSVEGGEFTDTQYF.